Described below is a single T cell receptor (beta chain) sequence and its context. The sample originates from a study of shared clonotypes between healthy human individuals. The CDR3 covers 14 residues. Germline-derived CDR1 and CDR2 are SNHLY and FYNNEI. Trimming cost V 9 bases and J 5 bases; bases outside gene matches: 11. Naivety among CD8 cells was defined by CD45RO negativity and positive CCR7 selection, thereby excluding terminally differentiated effector memory CD45RA+ cells. Sequenced by immunoSEQ multiplex PCR; TCRdb stores in-frame clones only, minus some. The profile shows about 2 million clones, approximately 94% of them singletons.

The sequenced material came from naive CD8+ T cells sorted from blood. The V and J genes are TRBV2 and TRBJ1-1, with 8 bases aligning to TRBD1. The receptor was isolated from a man aged 18 to 35 in good health. The CDR3 reads CASRTGRSGTEAFF. CDR3 nucleotides: TGTGCCAGTAGGACAGGGCGTTCTGGGACTGAAGCTTTCTTT.